The T cell receptor beta chain described here comes from a study of Tregs in tolerant kidney transplant recipients. Study observations and caveats: Tolerant patients' donor-specific Tregs expanded beyond overall Tregs, suggesting antigen-driven growth. Few patients were studied, so findings need validation in larger groups.

Mixed chimerism was transient after nonmyeloablative marrow transplants from related graft donors. V lost 2 bases to trimming and J lost 0 bases; unmatched junction nucleotides: 8. Germline V gives CDR1 SQVTM, CDR2 ANQGSEA. This CDR3 is built from 17 residues. Points on this clone: Its antigen is unknown. The read finishes 3 residues shy of the CDR3 end, and the germline J gene is used to complete it.

TCRdb keeps only in-frame clones here, not all; method: immunoSEQ multiplex PCR. The sample table sets out about 23,000 clones. This specimen was CD4+ T cells from blood (PBMCs), taken 6 months after the transplant. This clonotype was obtained from a human patient who received a combined kidney and bone marrow transplant. Some T cells may possibly be graft donor cells. This chain connects TRBV29-1 to TRBJ2-3; 10 positions agree with TRBD2. Incomplete CDR3 DNA: TGCAGCGTTGAAAGCGGGGGGGCCCGTTATAGCACAGATACG. Protein product: CSVESGGARYSTDT. The complete CDR3 sequence is CSVESGGARYSTDTQYF.